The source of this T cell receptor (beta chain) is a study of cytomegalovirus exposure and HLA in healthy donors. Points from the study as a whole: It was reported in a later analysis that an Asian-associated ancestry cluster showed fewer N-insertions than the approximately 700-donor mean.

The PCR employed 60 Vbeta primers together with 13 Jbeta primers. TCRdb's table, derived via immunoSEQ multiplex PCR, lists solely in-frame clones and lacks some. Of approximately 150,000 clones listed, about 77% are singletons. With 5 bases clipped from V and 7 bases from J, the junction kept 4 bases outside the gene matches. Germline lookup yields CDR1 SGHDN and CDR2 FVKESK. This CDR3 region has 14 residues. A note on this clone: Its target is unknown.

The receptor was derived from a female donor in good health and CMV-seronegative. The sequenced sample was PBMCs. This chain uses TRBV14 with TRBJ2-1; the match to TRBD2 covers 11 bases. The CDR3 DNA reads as TGTGCCAGCAGCGTACGACTAGCGGGGAATGAGCAGTTCTTC. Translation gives CASSVRLAGNEQFF.